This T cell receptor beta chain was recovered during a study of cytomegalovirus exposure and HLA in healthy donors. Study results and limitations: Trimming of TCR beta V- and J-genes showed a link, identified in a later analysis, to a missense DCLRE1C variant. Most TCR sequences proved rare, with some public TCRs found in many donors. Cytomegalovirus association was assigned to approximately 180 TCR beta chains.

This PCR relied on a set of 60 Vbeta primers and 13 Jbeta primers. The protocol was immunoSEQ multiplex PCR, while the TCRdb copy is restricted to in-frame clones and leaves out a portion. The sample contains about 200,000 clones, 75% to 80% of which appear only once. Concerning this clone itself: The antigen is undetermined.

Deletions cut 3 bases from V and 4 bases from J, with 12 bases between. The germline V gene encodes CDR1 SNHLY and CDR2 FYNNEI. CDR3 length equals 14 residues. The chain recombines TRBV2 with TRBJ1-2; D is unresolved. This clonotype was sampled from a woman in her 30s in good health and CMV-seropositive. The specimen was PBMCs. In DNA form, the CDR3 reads TGTGCCAGCAGTGAGGAGAGAGAGGGCTATGGCTACACCTTC. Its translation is CASSEEREGYGYTF.